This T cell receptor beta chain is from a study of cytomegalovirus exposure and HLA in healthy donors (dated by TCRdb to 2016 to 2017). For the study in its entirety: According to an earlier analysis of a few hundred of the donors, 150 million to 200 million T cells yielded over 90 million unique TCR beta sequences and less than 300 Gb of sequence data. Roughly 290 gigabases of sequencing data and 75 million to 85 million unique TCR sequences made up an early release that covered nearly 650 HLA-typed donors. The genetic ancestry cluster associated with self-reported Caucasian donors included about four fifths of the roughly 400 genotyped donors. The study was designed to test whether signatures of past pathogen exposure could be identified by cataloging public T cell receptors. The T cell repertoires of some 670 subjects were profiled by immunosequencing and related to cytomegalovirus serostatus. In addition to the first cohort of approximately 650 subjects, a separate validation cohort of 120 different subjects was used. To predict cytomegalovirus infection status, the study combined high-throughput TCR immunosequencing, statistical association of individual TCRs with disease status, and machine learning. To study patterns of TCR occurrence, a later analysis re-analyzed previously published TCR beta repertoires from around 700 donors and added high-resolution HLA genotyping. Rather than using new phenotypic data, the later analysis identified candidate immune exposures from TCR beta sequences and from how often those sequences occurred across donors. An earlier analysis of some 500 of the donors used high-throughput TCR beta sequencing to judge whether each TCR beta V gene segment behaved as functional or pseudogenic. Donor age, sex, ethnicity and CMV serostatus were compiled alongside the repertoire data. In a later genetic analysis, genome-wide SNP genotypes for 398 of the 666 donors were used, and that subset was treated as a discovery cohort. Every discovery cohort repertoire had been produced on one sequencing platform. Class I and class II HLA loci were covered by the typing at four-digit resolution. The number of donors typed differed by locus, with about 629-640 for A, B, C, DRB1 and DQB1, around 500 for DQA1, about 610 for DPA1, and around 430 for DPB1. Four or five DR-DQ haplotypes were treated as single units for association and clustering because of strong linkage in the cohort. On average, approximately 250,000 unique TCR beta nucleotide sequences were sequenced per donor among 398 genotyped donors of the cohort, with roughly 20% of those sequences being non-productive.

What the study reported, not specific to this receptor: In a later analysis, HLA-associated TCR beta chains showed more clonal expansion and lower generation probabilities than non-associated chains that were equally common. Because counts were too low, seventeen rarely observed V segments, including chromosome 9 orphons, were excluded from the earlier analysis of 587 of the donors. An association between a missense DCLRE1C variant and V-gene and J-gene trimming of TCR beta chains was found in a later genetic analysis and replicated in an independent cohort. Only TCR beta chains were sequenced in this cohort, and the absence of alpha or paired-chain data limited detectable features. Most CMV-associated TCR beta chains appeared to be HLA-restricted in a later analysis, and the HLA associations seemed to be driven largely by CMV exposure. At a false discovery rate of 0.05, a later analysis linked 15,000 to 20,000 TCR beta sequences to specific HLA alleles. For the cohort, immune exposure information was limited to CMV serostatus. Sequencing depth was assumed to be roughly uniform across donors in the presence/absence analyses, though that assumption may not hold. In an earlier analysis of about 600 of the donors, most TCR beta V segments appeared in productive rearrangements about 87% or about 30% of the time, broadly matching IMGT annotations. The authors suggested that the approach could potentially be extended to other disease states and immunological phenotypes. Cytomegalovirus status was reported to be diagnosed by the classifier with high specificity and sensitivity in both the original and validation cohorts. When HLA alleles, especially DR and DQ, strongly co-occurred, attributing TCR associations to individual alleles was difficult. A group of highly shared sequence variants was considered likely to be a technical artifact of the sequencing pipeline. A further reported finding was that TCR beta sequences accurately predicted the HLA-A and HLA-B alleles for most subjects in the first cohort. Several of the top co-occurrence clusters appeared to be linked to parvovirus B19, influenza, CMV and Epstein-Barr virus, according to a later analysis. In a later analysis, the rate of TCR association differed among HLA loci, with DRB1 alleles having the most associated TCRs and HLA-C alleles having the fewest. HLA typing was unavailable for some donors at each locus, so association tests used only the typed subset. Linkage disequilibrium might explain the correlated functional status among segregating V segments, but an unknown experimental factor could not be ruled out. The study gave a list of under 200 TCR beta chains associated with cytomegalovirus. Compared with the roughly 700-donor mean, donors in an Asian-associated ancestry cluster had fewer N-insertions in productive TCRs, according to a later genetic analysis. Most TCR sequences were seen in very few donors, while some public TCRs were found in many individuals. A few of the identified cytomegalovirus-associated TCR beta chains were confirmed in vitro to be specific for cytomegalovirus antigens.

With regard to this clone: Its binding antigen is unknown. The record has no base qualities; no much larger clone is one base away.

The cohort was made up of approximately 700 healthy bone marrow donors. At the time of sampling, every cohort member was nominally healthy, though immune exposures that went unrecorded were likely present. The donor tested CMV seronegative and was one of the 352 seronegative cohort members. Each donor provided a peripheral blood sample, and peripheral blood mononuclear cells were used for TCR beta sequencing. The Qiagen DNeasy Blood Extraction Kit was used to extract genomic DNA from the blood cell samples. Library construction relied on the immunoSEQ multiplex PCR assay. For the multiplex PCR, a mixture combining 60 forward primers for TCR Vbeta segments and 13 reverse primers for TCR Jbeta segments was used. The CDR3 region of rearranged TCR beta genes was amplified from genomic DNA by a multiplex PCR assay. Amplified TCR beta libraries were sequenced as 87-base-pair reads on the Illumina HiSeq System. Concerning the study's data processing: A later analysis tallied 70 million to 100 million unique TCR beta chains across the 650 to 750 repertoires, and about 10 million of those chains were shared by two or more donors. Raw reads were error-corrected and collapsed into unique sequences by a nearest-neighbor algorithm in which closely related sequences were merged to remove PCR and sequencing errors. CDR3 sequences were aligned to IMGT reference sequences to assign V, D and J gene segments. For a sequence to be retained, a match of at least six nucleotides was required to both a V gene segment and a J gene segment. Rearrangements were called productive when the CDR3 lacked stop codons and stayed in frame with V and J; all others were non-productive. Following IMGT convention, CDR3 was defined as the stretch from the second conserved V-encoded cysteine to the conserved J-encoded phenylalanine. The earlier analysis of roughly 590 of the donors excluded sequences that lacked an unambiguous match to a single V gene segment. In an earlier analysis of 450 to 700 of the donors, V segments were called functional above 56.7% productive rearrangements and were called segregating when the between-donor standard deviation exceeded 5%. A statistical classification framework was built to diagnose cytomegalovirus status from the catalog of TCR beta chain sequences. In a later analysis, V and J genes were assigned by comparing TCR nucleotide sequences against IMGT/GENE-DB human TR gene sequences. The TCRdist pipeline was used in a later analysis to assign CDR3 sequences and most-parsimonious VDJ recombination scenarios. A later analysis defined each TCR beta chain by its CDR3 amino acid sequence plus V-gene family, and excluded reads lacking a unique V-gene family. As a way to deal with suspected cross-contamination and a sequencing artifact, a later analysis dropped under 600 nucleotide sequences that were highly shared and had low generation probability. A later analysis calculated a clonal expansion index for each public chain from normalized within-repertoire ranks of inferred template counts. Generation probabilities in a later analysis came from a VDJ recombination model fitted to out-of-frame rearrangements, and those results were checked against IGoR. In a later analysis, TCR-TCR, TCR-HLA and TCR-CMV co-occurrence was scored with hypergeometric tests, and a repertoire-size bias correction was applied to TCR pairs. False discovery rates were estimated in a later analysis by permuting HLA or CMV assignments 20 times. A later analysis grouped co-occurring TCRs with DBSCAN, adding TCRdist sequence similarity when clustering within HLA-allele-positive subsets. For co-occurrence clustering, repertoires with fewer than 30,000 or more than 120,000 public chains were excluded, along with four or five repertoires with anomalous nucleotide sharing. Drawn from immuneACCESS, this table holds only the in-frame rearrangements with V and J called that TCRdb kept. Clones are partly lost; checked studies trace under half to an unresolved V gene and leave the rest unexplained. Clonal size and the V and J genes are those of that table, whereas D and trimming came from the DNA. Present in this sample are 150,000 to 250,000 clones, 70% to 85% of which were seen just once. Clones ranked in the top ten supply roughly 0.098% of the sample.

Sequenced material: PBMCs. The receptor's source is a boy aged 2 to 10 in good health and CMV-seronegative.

The DNA sequence follows: TGTGCCAGCAGCTTGACACAGGGGGACGCCGGGGAGCTGTTTTTT. It encodes CASSLTQGDAGELFF. The rearrangement joined TRBV5-4 to TRBJ2-2; TRBD1 lines up with 8 middle nucleotides. Counted from cysteine to phenylalanine, this CDR3 has 15 amino acids. The DNA shown is the 45-base CDR3, in frame from base 1. CDR1 and CDR2 are read off the germline V gene (reference sequence) as SGHNT and YYREEE. Germline trimming: 1 base from V, 6 bases from J; junction bases outside gene matches: 5.